This TCR beta chain comes out of a study of cytomegalovirus exposure and HLA in healthy donors. Study at large: Clustering assigned about 80% of the approximately 400 genotyped donors to the Caucasian-associated ancestry cluster.

With respect to this clone: No antigen is known for it.

Overall study results and limits: There were several of the most significant clusters that appeared linked to common viral pathogens in a later analysis. Reportedly, HLA-A and HLA-B alleles of most subjects were accurately predicted from TCR beta. The majority of CMV-associated TCR beta chains were reported as apparently HLA-restricted in a later analysis.

PCR amplification relied on 60 Vbeta primers (plus 13 Jbeta primers). The table came from immunoSEQ multiplex PCR; TCRdb's copy has only in-frame clones and leaves some out. The top ten clones hold around 5.3% of a sample with under 130,000 clones, 78% of them seen once. With V trimmed by 1 base and J by 9 bases, 8 bases remained unmatched. The germline gives CDR1 MGHRA, CDR2 YSYEKL. This CDR3 has 15 amino acids. This sequence was found in a male donor in good health and CMV-seronegative. The gene calls are TRBV4-1 and TRBJ1-5; TRBD1 matches 8 bases. Sequenced input: PBMCs. In DNA form, the CDR3 reads TGCGCCAGCAGCCAAGCCTTAGGACAGGGCAGGCCCCAGCATTTT. It encodes CASSQALGQGRPQHF.